This T cell receptor (beta chain) was retrieved from a study of T cell clonotyping in hematopoietic cell transplantation. Background on the study: Cytoreduction preceded collection of pretransplant recipient samples. Study-wide results and limits: Broader posttransplant TCR repertoire diversity was predicted by graft donor and pretransplant recipient Inverse Simpson Index values.

V gave up 3 bases and J gave up 1 base, with 10 bases separating them. The length of the CDR3 is 15 residues. Germline lookup yields CDR1 MRHNA and CDR2 SNTAGT. Using immunoSEQ multiplex PCR, the repertoire was profiled, and TCRdb retains in-frame clones only, with some absent. Found here are 20,000 to 25,000 clones, roughly 88% of them singletons; the top ten hold approximately 4%. Documented time point: recipient sample about 28 days before transplant, after cytoreduction. This clone has a handful of counts. Its antigen remains unknown. The sequencing here drew on peripheral blood mononuclear cells, taken before stem cell transplant. V usage is TRBV6-4 and J usage is TRBJ2-1; a possible D gene is TRBD1 (5 bases). This clonotype was sampled from a man between 18 and 35 years old with biphenotypic leukemia. Some clones in this sample may be carry-over from other donors' samples. CDR3 nucleotide sequence: TGTGCCAGCAGTGAGCGCGCAGGGTCCTACAATGAGCAGTTCTTC. Residues: CASSERAGSYNEQFF.